This entry is about one T cell receptor (beta chain). Measured with immunoSEQ multiplex PCR; TCRdb has only the in-frame clones, and not every one. The repertoire holds roughly 70,000 clones, 82% seen once, with less than 6.5% in the top ten. The sample originates from a study of T cell responses to AZD1222 COVID-19 vaccine. Germline lookup yields CDR1 MNHEY and CDR2 SVGEGT. The V end was cut by 5 bases, the J end by 1 base, with 17 bases between. The CDR3 is made up of 16 amino acids. The receptor was isolated from an adult in good health. J is TRBJ1-1 and V is TRBV6-2 or TRBV6-3; no definite D call. Source: peripheral blood, taken on day 0 of AZD1222 vaccination. The CDR3: CASSRGGYSGNTEAFF. The CDR3 DNA is TGTGCCAGCAGTCGAGGTGGATACTCGGGGAACACTGAAGCTTTCTTT.